This TCR beta chain stems from a study of blood T cell repertoires in COVID-19. Looking at the study overall: COVID-19 samples, acute and convalescent, were from the United States, Italy and Spain.

Clones were sequenced by immunoSEQ multiplex PCR, and TCRdb holds only the in-frame ones, with some missing. The sample lists fewer than 100,000 clones, about 93% occurring once. CDR1 and CDR2 from the germline V gene are MNHEY and SVGAGI. V was clipped by 6 bases and J by 3 bases; unmatched bases: 7. This CDR3 is 14 amino acids long. V usage is TRBV6-5 and J usage is TRBJ1-2; 7 bases line up with TRBD1. Sequencing was carried out using peripheral blood. The TCR sequence derives from a woman of 80 years or more with acute or convalescent COVID-19. The CDR3 region is CASRRDSQHYGYTF. The CDR3, as DNA: TGTGCCAGCAGAAGGGACAGCCAACACTATGGCTACACCTTC.